This T cell receptor (beta chain) derives from a study of T cell repertoires in cytomegalovirus infection (dated by TCRdb to between 2017 and 2020). Turning to the overall study: Donor HLA type was relevant to the analysis, as public TCR beta signatures indicated carriage of CMV infection together with the matching HLA type. The paper's findings and limits, for the study overall: The ex vivo response was dominated by HLA-C-restricted CMV-specific TCR beta clonotypes, and the single most frequent clonotype in two of eight donors was supplied by these HLA-C-restricted clonotypes. In both this cohort and an independent roughly 330-donor cohort, the cumulative frequency of public TCR beta family members distinguished carriers of CMV infection plus the relevant HLA type.

With regard to this clonotype: Its specific antigen is unknown. Qualities for individual bases were not recorded, and no much larger clone is one base off.

The CDR3 spans 14 residues, from the cysteine through the phenylalanine. CDR3 DNA is the only sequence kept; it has 42 bases, read in frame from the first base. CDR1 is given as SGHRS and CDR2 as YFSETQ, both from the germline V gene. V sheds 1 base and J sheds 1 base, leaving 8 bases between their ends. Sequenced using an Illumina HiSeq 1500. TCRdb passed the public sequencing reads through fastp at Q25 and MiXCR, retaining productive beta sequences. Every entry covers one CDR3 protein and lists the most common genes and DNA from its rows. The sample table records 150,000 to 200,000 distinct CDR3 sequences; 14% of these occur just once. 25% to 30% of the sample goes to the ten largest clones.

The chain employs TRBV5-1 and TRBJ1-1; the D gene cannot be named for sure. The TCR was taken from a human donor in good health (CMV status not recorded). Some clones in this sample may be carry-over from other donors' samples. Sequencing was carried out using PBMCs. The CDR3 amino acid sequence is: CASSLYGENTEAFF. DNA sequence: TGCGCCAGCAGCTTGTACGGGGAGAACACTGAAGCTTTCTTT.